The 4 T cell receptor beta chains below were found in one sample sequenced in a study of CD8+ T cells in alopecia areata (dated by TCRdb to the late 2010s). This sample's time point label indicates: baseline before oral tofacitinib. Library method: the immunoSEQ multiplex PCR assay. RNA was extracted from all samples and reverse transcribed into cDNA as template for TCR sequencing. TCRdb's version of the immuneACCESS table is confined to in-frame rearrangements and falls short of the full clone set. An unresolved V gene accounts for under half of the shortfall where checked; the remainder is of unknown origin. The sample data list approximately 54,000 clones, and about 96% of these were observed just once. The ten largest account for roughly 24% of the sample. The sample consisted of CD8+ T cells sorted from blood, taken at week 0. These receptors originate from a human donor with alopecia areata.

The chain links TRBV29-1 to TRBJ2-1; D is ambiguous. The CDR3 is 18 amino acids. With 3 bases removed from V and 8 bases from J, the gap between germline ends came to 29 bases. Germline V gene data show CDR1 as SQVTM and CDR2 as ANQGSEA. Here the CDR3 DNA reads TGCAGCGTTGATCTGGACCCGGACCGCCTTTGGACGGTGGATGAGCAGTTCTTC. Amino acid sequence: CSVDLDPDRLWTVDEQFF.

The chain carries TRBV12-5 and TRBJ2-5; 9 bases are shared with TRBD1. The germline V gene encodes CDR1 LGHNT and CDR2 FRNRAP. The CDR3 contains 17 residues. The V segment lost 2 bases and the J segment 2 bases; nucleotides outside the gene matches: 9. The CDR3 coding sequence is TGTGCTAGTGGTTTGTCTCCGACAGGGGGGACACAAGAGACCCAGTACTTC. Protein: CASGLSPTGGTQETQYF.

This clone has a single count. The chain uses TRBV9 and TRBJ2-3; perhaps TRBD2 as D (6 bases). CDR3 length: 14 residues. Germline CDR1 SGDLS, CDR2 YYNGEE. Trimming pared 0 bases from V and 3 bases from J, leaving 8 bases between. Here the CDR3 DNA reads TGTGCCAGCAGCGTAGAGCGGGCAACAGATACGCAGTATTTT. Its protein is CASSVERATDTQYF. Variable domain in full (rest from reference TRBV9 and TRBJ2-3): DSGVTQTPKHLITATGQRVTLRCSPRSGDLSVYWYQQSLDQGLQFLIQYYNGEERAKGNILERFSAQQFPDLHSELNLSSLELGDSALYFCASSVERATDTQYFGPGTRLTVL.

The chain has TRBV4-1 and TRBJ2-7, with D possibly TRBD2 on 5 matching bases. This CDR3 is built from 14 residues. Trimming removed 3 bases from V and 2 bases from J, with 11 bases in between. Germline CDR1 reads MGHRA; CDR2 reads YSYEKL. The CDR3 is CASSHIGGPYEQYF. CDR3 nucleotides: TGCGCCAGCAGCCACATCGGAGGTCCCTACGAGCAGTACTTC.